The clone carrying this TCR beta chain was seen many times. No antigen is known for it. Previously described methods with listed TCR primers produced the bulk TCR libraries. TCRdb re-called the PCR reads through MiXCR, storing one row per CDR3 protein. Of approximately 550,000 distinct CDR3 sequences detected, roughly 26% appear once; the ten largest clones hold under 0.8%. This record belongs to a study of molecular identifiers for immune sequencing clone quantification. Study as a whole: Four of five splits of RNA from about 19,000 or 110,000 naive CD8 cells were sequenced in replicates. Study-level findings and limits: Barcode-sharing identical TCR molecules could underestimate highly expanded clone sizes. Clones above 20 RNA copies held over 98% of effector molecules, under 1% in naive cells.

The CDR3 totals 18 residues. CDR1 is SEHNR, CDR2 FQNEAQ, per germline (reference sequence). V shed 3 bases and J 3 bases; nucleotides not matched to a gene: 12. The origin of this receptor is a human donor in good health. Some libraries in this study had Jurkat cell RNA spiked in. V and J are TRBV7-9 and TRBJ2-2; 8 positions agree with TRBD2. The sample consisted of naive CD8+ T cells from blood, with Jurkat cell RNA spiked in. Described subset: FACS-sorted CD8+CD4-CCR7+CD45RA+ naive T cells. The CDR3: CASSFPRGSGSDTGELFF. The CDR3 DNA is TGTGCCAGCAGCTTCCCCCGGGGAAGCGGGAGTGACACCGGGGAGCTGTTTTTT.